Reported below is one TCR beta chain. Individual cDNA molecules each received unique molecular identifiers attached to them. TCRdb re-derived calls from the 5' RACE reads in MiXCR, one entry per CDR3 protein. The table includes roughly 49,000 distinct CDR3 sequences, around 4.6% detected once. This entry comes from a study of early T cells in non-severe SARS-CoV-2 infection. About the study: Sequencing was performed on bulk RNA from unsorted whole blood, leaving chains unpaired.

Germline CDR1 reads KGHSH; CDR2 reads LQKENI. The CDR3 is 13 residues long. Deletions cut 4 bases from V and 0 bases from J, with 7 bases between. V is TRBV18 and J is TRBJ2-7; D is possibly TRBD1 (5 bases). The source material was whole blood. This receptor was obtained from an adult who was a healthcare worker with PCR-confirmed SARS-CoV-2 infection or an uninfected control (not recorded which). The CDR3 reads CASSRQSSYEQYF. The CDR3 nucleotides are TGTGCCAGCTCACGACAGAGCTCCTACGAGCAGTACTTC.